Shown below are 24 T cell receptor beta chains from a single sample sequenced in a study of tumor and adjacent non-tumor tissue in lung cancer. This sample's RNA came from whole unsorted tissue. The library came from three nested PCR rounds adapted from ARM-PCR protocols. TCRdb re-called the multiplex PCR reads with MiXCR, one entry per CDR3 protein. The sample includes under 95,000 distinct CDR3 sequences, less than 80% seen only once; the top ten take 15% to 20%. Material: lung tumor tissue. Receptors were obtained from a man between 60 and 75 years old with non-small cell lung cancer.

This clonotype has just a few counts. The CDR3 carries no conserved terminal phenylalanine or tryptophan, so it likely arises from a read error. The chain recombines TRBV11-2 with TRBJ2-1; D might be TRBD2 (6 bases). Germline CDR1 SGHAT, CDR2 FQNNGV. The CDR3 is made up of 18 amino acids. Trimming took 3 bases from V and 4 from J, leaving 22 bases between them. The DNA for the CDR3 is TGTGCCAGCAGCTTTGTTATAATTAGCGGTCCGTTGTACAATGAGCAGTTCATC. Amino acids: CASSFVIISGPLYNEQFI.

With respect to this clonotype: The junction differs from germline at one of its ends, possibly a read error. The V gene is TRBV11-2, the J gene TRBJ2-5; D remains ambiguous. The CDR3 contains 12 residues. CDR1 and CDR2 (germline): SGHAT, FQNNGV. In nucleotides, the CDR3 is TGTGCCAGCAGCGCATCCCAAGTGACCCAGTACTTC. Amino acids: CASSASQVTQYF.

This chain joins TRBV28 and TRBJ2-1; 9 bases line up with TRBD2. Germline V gene lookup returns CDR1 MDHEN and CDR2 SYDVKM. The ends lost 5 bases at V and 8 bases at J; junction bases unmatched: 10. The CDR3 consists of 15 residues. Written as DNA, the CDR3 is TGTGCCAGCAGTGCGTCCGGGACTAGCTTATATGAGCAGTTCTTC. It translates to CASSASGTSLYEQFF.

The rearrangement joins TRBV6-5 to TRBJ1-2, with a tentative D call TRBD1 (6 bases). Germline assignment: CDR1 MNHEY and CDR2 SVGAGI. This CDR3 has 15 residues. Trimming left V 6 bases short and J 6 bases short, with 20 bases between. CDR3 region: CASSPRRGYLDGYTF. The CDR3 DNA reads as TGTGCCAGCAGCCCTAGGAGGGGGTATTTGGATGGCTACACCTTC.

As regards this clonotype: An end of the junction differs from the germline gene, which may be a read error. The chain employs TRBV6-2 or TRBV6-3 and TRBJ2-7, with D perhaps matching TRBD1 or TRBD2 (6 bases each). CDR1 MNHEY and CDR2 SVGEGT come from the germline V gene. The CDR3 covers 11 residues. Written as DNA, the CDR3 is TGTACCAGTAGGGGGGTGCGGGAGCAGTACTTC. It is translated as CTSRGVREQYF.

The rearrangement joins TRBV28 to TRBJ2-7; either TRBD1 or TRBD2 may fit D (5 bases each). Trimming cost V 5 bases and J 4 bases, with 18 bases left between them. The germline gives CDR1 MDHEN, CDR2 SYDVKM. This CDR3 has 15 amino acids. The chain's CDR3 is CASSPSGTVAYEQYF. CDR3 DNA: TGTGCCAGCAGTCCCTCCGGGACGGTGGCATACGAGCAGTACTTC.

Concerning this clonotype: A much larger clone lies one base from this, so it may be a read error. The chain combines TRBV28 with TRBJ1-1, with D maybe TRBD1 (5 bases). This CDR3 is 17 amino acids long. Germline V lookup: CDR1 MDHEN, CDR2 SYDVKM. Trimming pared 5 bases from V and 6 bases from J, leaving 25 bases between. This CDR3 is CASSTHALGESQPEAFF. The CDR3 DNA reads as TGTGCCAGCAGTACTCATGCATTGGGGGAGTCACAACCTGAAGCTTTCTTT.

This clonotype was found a few times. The gene calls are TRBV5-1 and TRBJ2-4; D not certain. There are 13 residues in the CDR3. Trimming shortened V by 2 bases and J by 8 bases, and 11 bases separated the two germline ends. CDR1 is SGHRS, CDR2 YFSETQ, per germline. Here the CDR3 DNA reads TGCGCCAGCAGCTTTTTGGAGAAAGACATTCAGTACTTC. Its translation is CASSFLEKDIQYF.

This clonotype is medium-sized within its sample. The V call is TRBV11-1, the J call TRBJ2-3; no firm D call. Germline V lookup: CDR1 SGHAT, CDR2 FQDESV (reference sequence). V was trimmed by 3 bases and J by 2 bases, leaving 12 bases between them. This CDR3 is 15 amino acids long. The DNA of the CDR3 is TGTGCCAGCAGCTTTGGAGCAGGAGACACAGATACGCAGTATTTT. As protein: CASSFGAGDTDTQYF.

This clonotype was recorded only once. The chain is built from TRBV6-6 and TRBJ2-6, with 9 positions matching TRBD2. V dropped 7 bases and J dropped 2; count of bases not matched to a gene: 9. The germline V gene has CDR1 MNHNY and CDR2 SVGAGI (reference sequence). This CDR3 is built from 17 residues. The CDR3 DNA reads TGTGCCAGCAAGGCTAGCGGGATTGTGACTGGGGCCAACGTCCTGACTTTC. This gives the protein CASKASGIVTGANVLTF.

On this clonotype itself: A read error may explain this, as a much larger clone is one base away. This chain links TRBV5-1 with TRBJ2-2; D unclear. V gave up 0 bases and J gave up 7 bases, with 7 bases separating them. The germline V gene encodes CDR1 SGHRS and CDR2 YFSETQ. The CDR3 totals 13 residues. The CDR3: CASSLEVHGELFF. DNA of the CDR3: TGCGCCAGCAGCTTGGAAGTACACGGGGAGCTGTTTTTT.

This clonotype came up many times. The chain carries TRBV10-2 and TRBJ1-6; D is undetermined. The CDR3 is 15 amino acids. Germline V gene data show CDR1 as WSHSY and CDR2 as SAAADI. Trimming stripped 3 bases from V and 9 bases from J, with 15 bases between. The chain's CDR3 is CASSDSKNGFSPLHF. CDR3 in DNA: TGCGCCAGCAGTGACAGCAAGAATGGGTTTTCACCCCTCCACTTT.

This clonotype appeared a few times. The chain has TRBV16 and TRBJ1-5; 7 bases fit TRBD1. Germline loops: CDR1 KGHSY, CDR2 FQNENV. The V and J ends lost 9 bases and 6 bases, in that order; junction bases with no gene match: 8. The CDR3 contains 13 residues. CDR3 in DNA: TGTGCCAGTATCCGACAGGGCGGTCAGCCCCAGCATTTT. It encodes CASIRQGGQPQHF.

A note on this clonotype: An end of the junction does not agree with germline; a read error may underlie this. V is TRBV12-3 or TRBV12-4 and J is TRBJ2-3; D unclear. The CDR3 length is 15 residues. CDR3 amino acids: CASSGPWPSTDTRYF. The DNA of the CDR3 is TGTGCCAGCAGTGGGCCTTGGCCCTCAACAGATACGCGGTATTTT.

In regard to this clonotype: The missing conserved phenylalanine or tryptophan at the end of this CDR3 makes a read error likely. The rearrangement links TRBV4-3 to TRBJ2-5; a possible D gene is TRBD2 (6 bases). The CDR3 has 13 residues. CDR1 is LGHNA, CDR2 YSLEER, per germline. The V end was cut by 1 base, the J end by 7 bases, with 10 bases between. The CDR3 DNA follows: TGCGCCAGCAGCCAAGCCCTCGGGGGGACCCAGTACATA. Protein product: CASSQALGGTQYI.

This chain connects TRBV25-1 to TRBJ2-5, with D possibly TRBD1 on 6 matching bases. The CDR3 runs to 15 residues. The V gene lost 4 bases and the J gene lost 4 bases, with 16 bases spanning the gap. The germline CDR1 and CDR2 sequences are MGHDK and SYGVNS. The chain's CDR3 is CASSVGDRCGETQYF. Written as DNA, the CDR3 is TGTGCCAGCAGTGTTGGTGACAGGTGTGGAGAGACCCAGTACTTC.

On this clonotype: This clone may be a read error of a much larger clone one base away. V and J are TRBV4-1 and TRBJ1-3; D is undetermined. Germline CDR1 MGHRA, CDR2 YSYEKL. The CDR3 contains 15 residues. This CDR3 reads CTSSQEGTVGNTIYF. In nucleotides, the CDR3 is TGCACCAGCAGCCAAGAGGGTACAGTCGGAAACACCATATATTTT.

As for this clonotype: A much bigger clone sits one base away, suggesting this may be a read error. This chain links TRBV24-1 with TRBJ2-5; D may be TRBD1 or TRBD2 (7 bases each). CDR1 and CDR2 from the germline V gene are KGHDR and SFDVKD. CDR3 length: 16 residues. The CDR3 protein is CATSEGGTDHQETRYF. The CDR3 DNA reads as TGTGCCACCAGTGAGGGGGGGACAGACCACCAAGAGACCCGGTACTTC.

About this clonotype itself: With a much larger clone just one base away, this may be a read error. The chain carries TRBV5-1 and TRBJ1-6; 9 positions match TRBD1. The CDR3 extends over 17 amino acids. The germline gives CDR1 SGHRS, CDR2 YFSETQ. The CDR3 DNA is TGCGCCAGCAACTTGTCGTTTGGTACAGGGGGCGTCTCACCCCTCCACTTT. Translation: CASNLSFGTGGVSPLHF. Drawing the rest from reference TRBV5-1 and TRBJ1-6, the complete variable domain is KAGVTQTPRYLIKTRGQQVTLSCSPISGHRSVSWYQQTPGQGLQFLFEYFSETQRNKGNFPGRFSGRQFSNSRSEMNVSTLELGDSALYLCASNLSFGTGGVSPLHFGNGTRLTVT.

Concerning this clonotype: Possible read error: a much larger clone is one base away. The chain carries TRBV7-8 and TRBJ2-7; 9 nucleotides agree with TRBD1. The length of the CDR3 is 16 residues. Per germline, CDR1 SGHVS and CDR2 FQNEAQ. In DNA form, the CDR3 reads TGTGCCAGCAGCCCACAACCGGGACAGGGAGCCTACGGGCAGTACTTC. It translates to CASSPQPGQGAYGQYF.

The sample holds many counts of this clonotype. This could be a read error, since a much larger clone is one nucleotide away. The genes are TRBV11-2 and TRBJ1-2; D ambiguous. CDR1 is SGHAT, CDR2 FQNNGV, per germline. This CDR3 spans 14 amino acids. The CDR3 spells CVSSFRDSGYGYTF. In DNA, the CDR3 is TGTGTCAGCAGCTTTAGGGATTCGGGCTATGGCTACACCTTC.

The genes are TRBV29-1 and TRBJ2-5; no clear D gene. Germline V gives CDR1 SQVTM, CDR2 ANQGSEA. This CDR3 region has 12 residues. CDR3 DNA sequence: TGCAGAATCGGACCCAGCTCAGAGACCCAGTACTTC. Amino acid sequence: CRIGPSSETQYF.

About this clonotype: Sequence at one end of the junction differs from germline and may be a read error. This chain uses TRBV4-1 with TRBJ1-4; D not resolved. Looked up from germline, CDR1 is MGHRA and CDR2 is YSYEKL. The CDR3 totals 17 residues. CDR3 nucleotide sequence: TGCGCCAGCATCCAAGATCCCCCCGGGCGGGCTAATGAAAAACCGTTTTTT. Translating gives CASIQDPPGRANEKPFF.

Remarks on this clonotype: A much bigger clone sits one base away, suggesting this may be a read error. V is TRBV30 and J is TRBJ1-1; D call uncertain. Per germline, CDR1 GTSNPN and CDR2 SVGIG (reference sequence). The CDR3 is 12 residues long. CDR3 residues: CGWSLLHTEAFF. For the CDR3, the DNA is TGTGGCTGGAGTCTGTTGCACACTGAAGCTTTCTTT. The full variable domain, its missing parts supplied by reference TRBV30 and TRBJ1-1, is SQTIHQWPATLVQPVGSPLSLECTVEGTSNPNLYWYRQAAGRGLQLLFYSVGIGQISSEVPQNLSASRPQDRQFILSSKKLLLSDSGFYLCGWSLLHTEAFFGQGTRLTVV.